This entry describes one T cell receptor beta chain. The data are from a study of blood T cells in healthy people across ages. Combining a sample-barcoded 5' primer with a J-beta primer mix, a second PCR ran for roughly 7 to 11 cycles. TCRdb passed the 5' RACE reads through MiXCR, listing each CDR3 protein once. The sample has approximately 850,000 distinct CDR3 sequences; 44% are singletons. The CDR3 runs to 14 residues. V lost 7 bases and J lost 5; bases outside the gene matches: 5. Germline-derived CDR1 and CDR2 are LNHDA and SQIVND (reference sequence). This sequence was found in a man aged 60-69 years in good health. The sequenced sample consisted of blood. The chain links TRBV19 to TRBJ1-4; 9 bases fit TRBD1. The DNA of the CDR3 is TGTGCCAGTAAGCGGACAGGGGCCAATGAAAAACTGTTTTTT. Its translation is CASKRTGANEKLFF.